What follows describes a single T cell receptor (beta chain). Its target is not known. The data were obtained in a study of cytomegalovirus exposure and HLA in healthy donors. Study findings and constraints: Under in vitro conditions, three CMV-associated chains were confirmed as specific for CMV antigens.

V was trimmed by 0 bases and J by 2 bases, leaving 11 bases between them. The CDR3 sequence is 16 residues long. Germline V lookup: CDR1 KGHSH, CDR2 LQKENI. Primers: 60 Vbeta forward and 13 Jbeta reverse. Sequenced by immunoSEQ multiplex PCR; TCRdb stores in-frame clones only, minus some. This table lists 110,000 to 150,000 clones. This clonotype originated in a woman aged 18-29 years in good health and CMV-seronegative. The chain combines TRBV18 with TRBJ2-1, with D possibly matching TRBD2 (5 bases). The source material was PBMCs. CDR3 sequence reads: CASSPPNPGAYNEQFF. As DNA, the CDR3 is TGTGCCAGCTCACCACCGAATCCCGGGGCCTACAATGAGCAGTTCTTC. Filled out from reference TRBV18 and TRBJ2-1, the complete variable domain reads NAGVMQNPRHLVRRRGQEARLRCSPMKGHSHVYWYRQLPEEGLKFMVYLQKENIIDESGMPKERFSAEFPKEGPSILRIQQVVRGDSAAYFCASSPPNPGAYNEQFFGPGTRLTVL.